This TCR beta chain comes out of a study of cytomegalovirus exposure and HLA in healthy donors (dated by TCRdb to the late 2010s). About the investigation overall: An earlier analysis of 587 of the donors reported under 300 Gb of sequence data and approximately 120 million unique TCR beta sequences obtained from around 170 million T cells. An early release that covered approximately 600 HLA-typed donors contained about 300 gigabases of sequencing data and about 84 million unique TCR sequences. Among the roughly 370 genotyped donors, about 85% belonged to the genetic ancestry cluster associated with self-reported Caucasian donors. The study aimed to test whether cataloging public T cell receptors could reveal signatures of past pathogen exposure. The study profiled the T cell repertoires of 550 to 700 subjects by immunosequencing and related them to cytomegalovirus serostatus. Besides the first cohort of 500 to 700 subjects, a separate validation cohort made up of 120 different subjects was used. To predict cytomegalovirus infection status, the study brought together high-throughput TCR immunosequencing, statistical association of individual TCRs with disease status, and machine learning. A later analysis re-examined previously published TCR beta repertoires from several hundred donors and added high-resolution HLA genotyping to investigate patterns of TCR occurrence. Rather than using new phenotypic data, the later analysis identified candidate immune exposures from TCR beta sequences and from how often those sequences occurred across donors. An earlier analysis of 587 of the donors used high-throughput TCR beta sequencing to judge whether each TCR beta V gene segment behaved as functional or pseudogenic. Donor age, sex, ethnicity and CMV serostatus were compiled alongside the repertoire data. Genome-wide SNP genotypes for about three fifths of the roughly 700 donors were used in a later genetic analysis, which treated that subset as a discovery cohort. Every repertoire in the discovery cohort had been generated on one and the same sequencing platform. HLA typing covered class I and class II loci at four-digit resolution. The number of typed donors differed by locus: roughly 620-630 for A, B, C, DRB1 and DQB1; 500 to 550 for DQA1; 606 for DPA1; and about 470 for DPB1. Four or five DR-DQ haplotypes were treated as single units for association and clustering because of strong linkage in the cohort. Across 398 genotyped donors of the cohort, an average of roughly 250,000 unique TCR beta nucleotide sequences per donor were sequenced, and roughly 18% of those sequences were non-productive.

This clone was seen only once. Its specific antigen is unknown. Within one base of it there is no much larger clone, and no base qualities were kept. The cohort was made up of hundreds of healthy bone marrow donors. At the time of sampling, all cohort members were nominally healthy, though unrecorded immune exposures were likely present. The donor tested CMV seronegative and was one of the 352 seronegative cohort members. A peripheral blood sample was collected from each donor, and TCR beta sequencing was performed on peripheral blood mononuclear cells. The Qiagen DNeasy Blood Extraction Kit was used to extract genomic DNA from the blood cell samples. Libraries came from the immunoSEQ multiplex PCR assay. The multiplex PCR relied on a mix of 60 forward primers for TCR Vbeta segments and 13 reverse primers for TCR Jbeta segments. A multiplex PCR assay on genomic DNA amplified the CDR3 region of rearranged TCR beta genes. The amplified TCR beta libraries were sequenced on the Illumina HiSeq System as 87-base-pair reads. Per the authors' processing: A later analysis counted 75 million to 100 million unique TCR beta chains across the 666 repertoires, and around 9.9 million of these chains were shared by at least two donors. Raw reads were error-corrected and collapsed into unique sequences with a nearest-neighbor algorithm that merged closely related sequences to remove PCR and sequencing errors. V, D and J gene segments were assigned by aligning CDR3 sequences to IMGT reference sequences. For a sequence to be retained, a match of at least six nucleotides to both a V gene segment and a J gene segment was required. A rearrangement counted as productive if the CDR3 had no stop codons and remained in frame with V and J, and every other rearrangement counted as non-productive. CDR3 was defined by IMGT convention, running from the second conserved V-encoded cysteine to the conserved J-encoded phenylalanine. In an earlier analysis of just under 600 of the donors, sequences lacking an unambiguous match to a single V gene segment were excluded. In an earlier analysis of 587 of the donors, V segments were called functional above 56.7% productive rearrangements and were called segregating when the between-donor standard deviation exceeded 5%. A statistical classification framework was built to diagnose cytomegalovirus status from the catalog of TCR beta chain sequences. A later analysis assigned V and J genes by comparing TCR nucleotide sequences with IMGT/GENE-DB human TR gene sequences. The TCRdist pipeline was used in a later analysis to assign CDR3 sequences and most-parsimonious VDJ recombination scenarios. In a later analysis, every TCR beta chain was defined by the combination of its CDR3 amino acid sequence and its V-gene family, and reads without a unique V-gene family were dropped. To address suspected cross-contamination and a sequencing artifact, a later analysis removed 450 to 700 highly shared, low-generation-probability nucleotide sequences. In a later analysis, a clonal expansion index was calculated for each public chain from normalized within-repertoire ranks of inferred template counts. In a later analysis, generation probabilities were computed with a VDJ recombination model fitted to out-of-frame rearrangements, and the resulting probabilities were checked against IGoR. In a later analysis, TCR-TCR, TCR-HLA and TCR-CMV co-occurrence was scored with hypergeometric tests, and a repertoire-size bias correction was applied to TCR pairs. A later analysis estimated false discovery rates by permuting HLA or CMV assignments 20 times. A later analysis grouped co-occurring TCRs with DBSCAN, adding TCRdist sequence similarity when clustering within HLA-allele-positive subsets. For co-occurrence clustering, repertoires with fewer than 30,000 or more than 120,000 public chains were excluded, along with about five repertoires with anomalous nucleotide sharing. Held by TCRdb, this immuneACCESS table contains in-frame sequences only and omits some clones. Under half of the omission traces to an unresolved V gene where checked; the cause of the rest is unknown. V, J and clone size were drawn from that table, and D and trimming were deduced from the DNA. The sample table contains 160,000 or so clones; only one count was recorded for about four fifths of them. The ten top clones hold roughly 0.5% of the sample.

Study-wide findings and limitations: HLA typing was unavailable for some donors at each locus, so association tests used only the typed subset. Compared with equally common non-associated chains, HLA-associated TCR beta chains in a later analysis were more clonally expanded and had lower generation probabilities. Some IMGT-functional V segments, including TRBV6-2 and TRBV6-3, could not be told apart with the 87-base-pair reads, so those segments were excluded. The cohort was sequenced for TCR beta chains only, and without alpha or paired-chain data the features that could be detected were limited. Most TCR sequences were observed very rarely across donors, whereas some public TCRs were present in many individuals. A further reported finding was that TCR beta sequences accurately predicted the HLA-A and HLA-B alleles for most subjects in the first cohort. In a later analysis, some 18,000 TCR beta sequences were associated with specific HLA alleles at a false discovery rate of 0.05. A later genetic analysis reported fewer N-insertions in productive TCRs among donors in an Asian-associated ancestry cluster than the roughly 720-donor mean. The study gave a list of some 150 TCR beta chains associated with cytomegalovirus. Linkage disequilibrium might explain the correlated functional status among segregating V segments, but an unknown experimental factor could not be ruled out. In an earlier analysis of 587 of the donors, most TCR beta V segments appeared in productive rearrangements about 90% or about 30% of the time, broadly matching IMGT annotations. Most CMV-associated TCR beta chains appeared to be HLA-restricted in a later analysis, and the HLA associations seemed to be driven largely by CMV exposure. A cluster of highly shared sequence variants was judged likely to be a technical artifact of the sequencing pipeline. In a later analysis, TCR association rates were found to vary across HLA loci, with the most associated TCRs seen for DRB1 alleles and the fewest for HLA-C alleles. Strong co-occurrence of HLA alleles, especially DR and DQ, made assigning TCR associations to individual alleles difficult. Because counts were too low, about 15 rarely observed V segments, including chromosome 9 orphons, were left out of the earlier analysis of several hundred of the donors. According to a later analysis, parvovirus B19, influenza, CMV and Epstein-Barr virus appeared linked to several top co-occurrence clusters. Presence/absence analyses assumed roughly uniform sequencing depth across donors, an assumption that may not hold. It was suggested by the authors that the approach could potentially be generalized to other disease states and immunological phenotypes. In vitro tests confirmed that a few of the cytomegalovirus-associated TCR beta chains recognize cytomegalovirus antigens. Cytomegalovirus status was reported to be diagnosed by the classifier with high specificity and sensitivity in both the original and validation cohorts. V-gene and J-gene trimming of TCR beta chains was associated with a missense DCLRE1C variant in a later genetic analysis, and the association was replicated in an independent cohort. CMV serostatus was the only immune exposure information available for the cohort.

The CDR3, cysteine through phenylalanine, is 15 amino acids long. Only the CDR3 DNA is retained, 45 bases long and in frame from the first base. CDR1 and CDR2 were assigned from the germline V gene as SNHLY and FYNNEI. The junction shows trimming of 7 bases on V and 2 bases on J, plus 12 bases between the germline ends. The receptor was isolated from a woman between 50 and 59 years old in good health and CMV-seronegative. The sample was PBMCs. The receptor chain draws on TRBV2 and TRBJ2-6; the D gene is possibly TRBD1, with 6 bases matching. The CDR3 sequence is CASTREGAGANVLTF. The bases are TGTGCCAGCACTAGAGAGGGGGCTGGGGCCAACGTCCTGACTTTC.